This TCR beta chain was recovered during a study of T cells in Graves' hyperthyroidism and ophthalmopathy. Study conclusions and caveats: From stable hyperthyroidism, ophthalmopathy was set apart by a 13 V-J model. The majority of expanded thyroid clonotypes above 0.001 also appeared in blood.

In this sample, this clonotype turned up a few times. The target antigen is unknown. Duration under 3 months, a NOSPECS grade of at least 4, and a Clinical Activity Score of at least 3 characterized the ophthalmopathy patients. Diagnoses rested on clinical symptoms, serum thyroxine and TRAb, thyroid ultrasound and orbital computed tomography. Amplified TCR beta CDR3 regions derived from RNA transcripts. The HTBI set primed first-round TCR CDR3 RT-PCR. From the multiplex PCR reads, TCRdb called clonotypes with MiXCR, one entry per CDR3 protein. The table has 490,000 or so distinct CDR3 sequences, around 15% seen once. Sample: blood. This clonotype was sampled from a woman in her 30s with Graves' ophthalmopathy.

The chain's CDR3 is CSVPEDRVLVNEQFF. The CDR3 nucleotides read TGCAGTGTGCCCGAGGACAGGGTACTTGTCAATGAGCAGTTCTTC. J is TRBJ2-1 and V is TRBV20-1; 8 bases are shared with TRBD1. With 7 bases clipped from V and 6 bases from J, the junction kept 14 bases outside the gene matches. Germline V gene data show CDR1 as DFQATT and CDR2 as SNEGSKA (reference sequence). CDR3 length equals 15 residues.